These T cell receptor beta chains were read from a single sample in a study of blood T cell repertoires in COVID-19. TCRdb's copy holds only in-frame clones and misses some; the assay was immunoSEQ multiplex PCR. The sample consists of 150,000 to 200,000 clones, around three quarters of them appearing once. Sequencing was done on a sample of PBMCs or T cells enriched from blood (not recorded which). The origin of the receptors is a woman aged 45 to 65 with acute COVID-19. Each CDR3 is given without its conserved first and last residue.

TRBJ1-1 | TRBV2 | ASSSGTGVGGSAF
TRBJ1-4 | TRBV15 | ATSRDLGSSTNEKLF
TRBJ2-4 | TRBV10-1 | ASSPGENGKNIQY
TRBJ1-2 | TRBV28 | ATEAGTALNYGYT
TRBJ1-1 | TRBV4-2 | ASSPGGNTEAF
TRBJ2-4 | TRBV29-1 | SVGGSGGEAKNIQY
TRBJ2-3 | TRBV18 | ASSPNNRADTQY
TRBJ2-2 | TRBV7-8 | ASSQNGELRELF
TRBJ2-1 | TRBV18 | ASSPGDTVNEQF
TRBJ2-1 | TRBV10-3 | AIKAGGDHNEQF
TRBJ2-3 | TRBV7-2 | ASSLRGSPFTDTQY
TRBJ1-1 | TRBV19 | ASSSGNEGAEAF
TRBJ1-4 | TRBV25-1 | ASSSGQGAPEKLF
TRBJ1-3 | TRBV19 | ASSTGDFSGNTIY
TRBJ2-2 | TRBV10-1 | ASSGRQGTGELF
TRBJ1-3 | TRBV12-3/TRBV12-4 | ASTTTDGNTIY
TRBJ1-1 | TRBV10-3 | AISEAGDWTEAF